Sequencing of this T cell receptor beta chain was carried out in a study of PD-L1 blockade in urothelial cancer. This CDR3 contains 11 residues. The germline gives CDR1 MNHEY, CDR2 SMNVEV (reference sequence). Trimming took 6 bases from V and 5 from J, leaving 7 bases between them. Some clones are missing from TCRdb's copy, which holds only in-frame ones; the method was immunoSEQ multiplex PCR. Of 40,000 to 45,000 clones detected, roughly four fifths appear once; the ten largest clones hold about 3.3%. The chain carries TRBV27 and TRBJ1-2, with D hard to call. The clonotype was recovered from a man aged 65-85 years with urothelial cancer. Here the sequenced sample was PBMCs, taken around atezolizumab (anti-PD-L1) treatment. CDR3 protein: CASSPGYGYTF. In nucleotides, the CDR3 is TGTGCCAGCAGCCCCGGTTATGGCTACACCTTC.